The rows below give T cell receptor beta chains drawn from one sample of a study of sequential checkpoint blockade in melanoma. The table came from immunoSEQ multiplex PCR; TCRdb's copy has only in-frame clones and leaves some out. The sample contains approximately 37,000 clones, 80% to 90% of which appear only once. This specimen was CD8+ T cells sorted from blood (inferred from file names), taken from a patient given nivolumab and ipilimumab in sequence. The receptors stem from a human donor with melanoma. CDR3s include the opening cysteine and the closing phenylalanine or tryptophan. A D gene is named only where the DNA matches it firmly. Clone sizes are given selectively: once, few, many, or a class where the clone is expanded.

>TRBV11-2|TRBJ1-6|NA|NA
TGTGCCAGCAGCCGGGGGACGGGCAGTCACTTT
CASSRGTGSHF
>TRBV7-9|TRBJ2-1|NA|TRBD1
TGTGCCAGCAGCTCAGGACAGGGATCCAGCTACAATGAGCAGTTCTTC
CASSSGQGSSYNEQFF
>TRBV27|TRBJ1-5|NA|TRBD1
TGTGCCAGCAGCAAGACAGGGGGCAATCAGCCCCAGCATTTT
CASSKTGGNQPQHF
>TRBV27|TRBJ1-2|NA|TRBD1
TGTGCCAGCAGTTTAGGGACAGGCGCTAACTATGGCTACACCTTC
CASSLGTGANYGYTF
>TRBV6-5|TRBJ2-2|once|NA
TGTGCCAGCAGTTACTTTCGTAACACCGGGGAGCTGTTTTTT
CASSYFRNTGELFF
>TRBV7-2|TRBJ2-7|NA|TRBD1
TGTGCCAGCAGCCCCGGGACAGGGTTCTATGAGCAGTACTTC
CASSPGTGFYEQYF
>TRBV28|TRBJ1-5|NA|NA
TGTGCCAGCACCCTCTCGTCCGTCAGGGGTCAGCCCCAGCATTTT
CASTLSSVRGQPQHF
>TRBV11-2|TRBJ2-1|NA|TRBD2
TGTGCCAGCAGCCCACCCCCCGGGACTATAATCAATGAGCAGTTCTTC
CASSPPPGTIINEQFF
>TRBV4-1|TRBJ2-1|NA|TRBD2
TGCGCCAGCAGCCAGGGACTAGGCAATGAGCAGTTCTTC
CASSQGLGNEQFF
>TRBV18|TRBJ2-5|NA|NA
TGTGCCAGCTCGCCGGGAGAGTACCAAGAGACCCAGTACTTC
CASSPGEYQETQYF
>TRBV14|TRBJ1-2|NA|NA
TGTGCCAGCAGCCAAAGGGGCAGGATCTATGGCTACACCTTC
CASSQRGRIYGYTF
>TRBV10-1|TRBJ2-3|NA|TRBD2
TGCGCCAGCAGTGGTGCGGGAGGGCACTCAGATACGCAGTATTTT
CASSGAGGHSDTQYF
>TRBV4-1|TRBJ1-1|once|NA
TGCGCCAGCAGCCAAGATGGAGGGGCAGGGTACGCTGAAGCTTTCTTT
CASSQDGGAGYAEAFF
>TRBV19|TRBJ2-1|once|TRBD2
TGTGCCAGTAGTATAGAAGGACCCTGGACTAGCGGGGGGGACGAGCAGTTCTTC
CASSIEGPWTSGGDEQFF
>TRBV5-6|TRBJ2-3|NA|NA
TGTGCCAGCAGCTTGTGGGGCGAGGTACTGACAGATACGCAGTATTTT
CASSLWGEVLTDTQYF
>TRBV28|TRBJ2-7|NA|TRBD2
TGTGCCAGCAGGGCTAGCGGGGAGTCCATCTACTACGAGCAGTACTTC
CASRASGESIYYEQYF
>TRBV28|TRBJ2-7|NA|TRBD1
TGTGCCAGTCGGCCCAATACCGGGACAGGGAGCGAGCAGTACTTC
CASRPNTGTGSEQYF
>TRBV29-1|TRBJ1-3|NA|NA
TGCAGCGTTGAAGATCGGGGGGACCTCTCCGGAAACACCATATATTTT
CSVEDRGDLSGNTIYF
>TRBV18|TRBJ2-1|NA|TRBD1
TGTGCCAGCTCACCCCCAGGGACAGGGAGAGATGAGCAGTTCTTC
CASSPPGTGRDEQFF
>TRBV27|TRBJ1-5|once|NA
TGTGCCAGCAGTTTATATGGGCGGGCAGATCAGCCCCAGCATTTT
CASSLYGRADQPQHF
>TRBV13|TRBJ1-5|NA|TRBD1
TGTGCCAGCAGCGCGGGACAGGGTGTCCAGCCCCAGCATTTT
CASSAGQGVQPQHF
>TRBV19|TRBJ1-2|NA|NA
TGTGCCAGTAGTTGGAGCAGGGCAAATCGAAAGACCTATGGCTACACCTTC
CASSWSRANRKTYGYTF
>TRBV10-2|TRBJ1-5|NA|NA
TGCGCCAGCAGTGAGTCGACAGGTGGGAATCAGCCCCAGCATTTT
CASSESTGGNQPQHF
>TRBV6-5|TRBJ2-5|NA|TRBD2
TGTGCCAGCAGTTATGGCACGGGAGGGGTGAGGGAGACCCAGTACTTC
CASSYGTGGVRETQYF
>TRBV27|TRBJ2-1|NA|NA
TGTGCCAGCAGCACAGGGTTTCTAGAGCAGTTCTTC
CASSTGFLEQFF
>TRBV5-6|TRBJ2-2|few|TRBD1
TGTGCCAGCAGCACCGGGACAGGGAACACCGGGGAGCTGTTTTTT
CASSTGTGNTGELFF
>TRBV15|TRBJ1-5|NA|NA
TGTGCCACCAGCAGAGACAGGAACAGCAATCAGCCCCAGCATTTT
CATSRDRNSNQPQHF
>TRBV7-2|TRBJ1-5|NA|NA
TGTGCCAGCAGCAGCGGAGTTTTTGGCAATCAGCCCCAGCATTTT
CASSSGVFGNQPQHF
>TRBV7-2|TRBJ2-1|few|TRBD2
TGTGCCAGCAGCTTAACTAGCGGGAGGTACAATGAGCAGTTCTTC
CASSLTSGRYNEQFF
>TRBV5-1|TRBJ2-7|once|NA
TGCGCCAGCAACCCGGGGGAGTCCGGGGACTACGAGCAGTACTTC
CASNPGESGDYEQYF
>TRBV11-2|TRBJ1-1|NA|NA
TGTGCCAGCAGTACGGCAGGGCAGCCTGAAGCTTTCTTT
CASSTAGQPEAFF
>TRBV2|TRBJ2-3|NA|TRBD1
TGTGCCAGCAGTGAACAGGGACAGGGGGCCCGAGATACGCAGTATTTT
CASSEQGQGARDTQYF